The 20 T cell receptor beta chains given below trace back to one sample, sequenced in a study of blood T cells in healthy people across ages. Primed by a sample-barcoded 5' primer and a J-beta primer mix, a second PCR proceeded for 7 to 11 cycles. TCRdb redid the calling of the 5' RACE reads with MiXCR, one entry per CDR3 protein. Of 1,500,000 or so distinct CDR3 sequences detected, around 59% appear once; the ten largest clones hold 6.7%. The sample was blood. The receptor source for this set is a man aged 18 to 35 in good health.

This clonotype was seen a handful of times. The rearrangement links TRBV5-1 to TRBJ2-7, with 11 bases lining up with TRBD2. Germline V lookup: CDR1 SGHRS, CDR2 YFSETQ. Germline trimming cut 0 bases from V and 3 bases from J; bases unmatched to any gene: 5. The CDR3 consists of 16 residues. The CDR3 sequence: CASSLARTSGHYEQYF. The CDR3 DNA reads TGCGCCAGCAGCTTGGCCAGGACTAGCGGGCACTACGAGCAGTACTTC. The full variable domain, its missing parts supplied by reference TRBV5-1 and TRBJ2-7, is KAGVTQTPRYLIKTRGQQVTLSCSPISGHRSVSWYQQTPGQGLQFLFEYFSETQRNKGNFPGRFSGRQFSNSRSEMNVSTLELGDSALYLCASSLARTSGHYEQYFGPGTRLTVT.

This clonotype has a single count. The chain combines TRBV3-1 with TRBJ2-5; D not certain. This CDR3 contains 12 residues. Per the germline V gene, CDR1 is LGHDT and CDR2 is YNNKEL (reference sequence). Trimming cost V 4 bases and J 11 bases, with 14 bases left between them. CDR3 nucleotides: TGTGCCAGCAGCCCAGCAGGACGGCAGCAGTACTTC. Protein sequence: CASSPAGRQQYF.

The chain combines TRBV6-5 with TRBJ2-1, with D possibly matching TRBD1 (6 bases). Per the germline V gene, CDR1 is MNHEY and CDR2 is SVGAGI. With 2 bases removed from V and 7 bases from J, the gap between germline ends came to 15 bases. The CDR3 spans 15 residues. The CDR3 bases are TGTGCCAGCAGTTACGGAGCAGGGGCGTGGAATGAGCAGTTCTTC. It translates to CASSYGAGAWNEQFF.

This clonotype was detected a few times. The rearrangement links TRBV20-1 to TRBJ2-7; TRBD1 aligns across 7 bases. J gave up 4 bases and V 6 bases, and 9 bases lay outside the gene matches. This CDR3 spans 13 amino acids. Per germline, CDR1 DFQATT and CDR2 SNEGSKA (reference sequence). The CDR3 DNA reads as TGCAGTGCCCTAAACCAGGGGGAATACGAGCAGTACTTC. It is translated as CSALNQGEYEQYF.

This chain uses TRBV7-9 with TRBJ1-2, with a tentative D call TRBD1 (5 bases). There are 13 residues in the CDR3. Germline CDR1 is SEHNR and CDR2 is FQNEAQ (reference sequence). Trimming took off 6 bases at V and 5 bases at J, with 13 bases between the two ends. CDR3 loop: CASRRPEGYGYTF. In DNA form, the CDR3 reads TGTGCCAGCAGACGTCCAGAGGGGTATGGCTACACCTTC.

The chain couples TRBV5-1 to TRBJ1-5; D is possibly TRBD1 (6 bases). Between the trimmed V and J ends, which lost 4 bases and 5 bases, there was a span of 10 bases. The CDR3 is 13 amino acids. CDR1 and CDR2 from the germline V gene are SGHRS and YFSETQ. CDR3 region: CASSMSGDQPQHF. The DNA for the CDR3 is TGCGCCAGCAGCATGTCAGGGGATCAGCCCCAGCATTTT.

The rearrangement uses TRBV20-1 and TRBJ1-2, with a weak D call TRBD1 (6 bases). This CDR3 contains 15 residues. V was pared by 0 bases and J by 0 bases, with 11 bases between. Germline V gene sequence: CDR1 DFQATT, CDR2 SNEGSKA (reference sequence). The CDR3 spells CSARDQTGTNYGYTF. CDR3 nucleotides: TGCAGTGCTAGAGATCAAACAGGGACTAACTATGGCTACACCTTC.

This chain uses TRBV20-1 with TRBJ1-1; 7 nucleotides match TRBD1. The CDR3 has 11 amino acids. Germline CDR1 is DFQATT and CDR2 is SNEGSKA (reference sequence). The J segment lost 7 bases and the V segment lost 7 bases, leaving 6 bases of the junction unmatched. The CDR3 bases are TGCAGTGTTAGGGGGACAGTTGAAGCTTTCTTT. It encodes CSVRGTVEAFF.

DNA for the CDR3: TGCGCCAGCAGCCAGGGTTCGGGTTTCGGCTACGAGCAGTACTTC. Its protein is CASSQGSGFGYEQYF. This sequence joins TRBV4-1 and TRBJ2-7; D is uncertain. Per germline, CDR1 MGHRA and CDR2 YSYEKL. V was shortened by 3 bases and J by 3 bases, with 15 bases between the two germline ends. This CDR3 has 15 residues.

V usage is TRBV12-3 or TRBV12-4 and J usage is TRBJ2-5; TRBD1 aligns across 7 bases. This CDR3 contains 16 residues. V lost 6 bases to trimming and J lost 5 bases; unmatched junction nucleotides: 15. CDR3 in DNA: TGTGCCAGCAGAGGAGGCGACAGGGCCCCTTTCGAGACCCAGTACTTC. Its translation is CASRGGDRAPFETQYF.

In this sample, this clonotype turned up a few times. This chain joins TRBV6-1 and TRBJ2-3; D remains ambiguous. CDR1 and CDR2 from the germline V gene are MNHNS and SASEGT. Trimming pared 3 bases from V and 0 bases from J, leaving 7 bases between. The CDR3 sequence is 14 residues long. The CDR3 region has the DNA TGTGCCAGCAGTGAGCGGCCGAGCACAGATACGCAGTATTTT. Its translation is CASSERPSTDTQYF.

In DNA form, the CDR3 reads TGTGCCGTCAAAGGTGCGGAAGATGGCTACACCTTC. Translated: CAVKGAEDGYTF. The chain has TRBV10-3 and TRBJ1-2, with unresolved D. The ends were cut back, 11 bases at V and 6 bases at J, with 16 bases in the middle. The CDR3 extends over 12 amino acids. The germline gives CDR1 ENHRY, CDR2 SYGVKD.

This clonotype has a count of ten or more. The CDR3 loop reads CASSFGQTYGYTF. The DNA for the CDR3 is TGTGCCAGCAGTTTTGGACAGACATATGGCTACACCTTC. V gene TRBV27 combines with J gene TRBJ1-2, with D tentatively TRBD1 (6 bases). This CDR3 comprises 13 residues. Trimming cost V 3 bases and J 5 bases, with 10 bases left between them. In germline, CDR1 is MNHEY, CDR2 SMNVEV (reference sequence).

This chain uses TRBV20-1 with TRBJ2-1, with D possibly matching TRBD1 (6 bases). The CDR3 has 16 amino acids. V was trimmed by 3 bases and J by 0 bases, leaving 15 bases between them. Germline CDR1 is DFQATT and CDR2 is SNEGSKA (reference sequence). For the CDR3, the DNA is TGCAGTGCTAGCCTTAGGGGGAGTTCCTCCTACAATGAGCAGTTCTTC. Its translation: CSASLRGSSSYNEQFF.

The V gene is TRBV10-3, the J gene TRBJ2-7; D unresolved. V was shortened by 0 bases and J by 4 bases, with 10 bases between the two germline ends. CDR3 length: 14 amino acids. CDR1 is ENHRY and CDR2 is SYGVKD in the germline V gene. CDR3 residues: CAISESSNGYEQYF. The CDR3 DNA sequence: TGTGCCATCAGTGAGTCGAGTAATGGTTACGAGCAGTACTTC.

This clonotype was found a few times. The chain employs TRBV4-1 and TRBJ2-3, with D possibly being TRBD2 (5 bases). Germline V lookup: CDR1 MGHRA, CDR2 YSYEKL. V lost 0 bases, J lost 2 bases, and 18 bases lay in between. The CDR3 runs to 18 residues. CDR3 loop: CASSQDLRVMIFTDTQYF. CDR3 bases: TGCGCCAGCAGCCAAGATCTGCGGGTAATGATATTCACAGATACGCAGTATTTT.

This sequence joins TRBV7-9 and TRBJ2-3; 15 positions agree with TRBD2. Per germline, CDR1 SEHNR and CDR2 FQNEAQ (reference sequence). CDR3 length: 17 residues. V was clipped by 3 bases and J by 2 bases; unmatched bases: 3. CDR3 sequence: CASSLGTSGGITDTQYF. DNA for the CDR3: TGTGCCAGCAGCTTGGGGACTAGCGGGGGGATCACAGATACGCAGTATTTT.

V gene TRBV2 combines with J gene TRBJ2-1; perhaps D is TRBD1 or TRBD2 (5 bases each). V was pared by 7 bases and J by 1 base, with 20 bases between. CDR3 length: 17 amino acids. CDR1 is SNHLY, CDR2 FYNNEI, per germline. The CDR3 coding sequence is TGTGCCAGCAAGTTTCCGGGACGACCGCCTTCCTACAATGAGCAGTTCTTC. Its protein is CASKFPGRPPSYNEQFF.

There are a few counts of this clonotype. The V gene is TRBV5-5, the J gene TRBJ2-3; TRBD1 matches at 7 bases. V gave up 4 bases and J gave up 0 bases; unmatched junction bases: 14. The CDR3 covers 18 residues. Germline assignment: CDR1 SGHKS and CDR2 YYEKEE (reference sequence). CDR3 loop: CASSPGWDRFTSTDTQYF. The DNA of the CDR3 is TGTGCCAGCAGCCCTGGATGGGACAGATTTACTAGCACAGATACGCAGTATTTT.

With regard to this clonotype: One end of the junction is discordant with germline, which a read error may explain. This chain connects TRBV7-2 to TRBJ2-1, with TRBD1 as a possible D gene (6 bases). Germline V gene lookup returns CDR1 SGHTA and CDR2 FQGNSA. The CDR3 length is 13 residues. CDR3 nucleotides: TGTGTCAGCAGCCCACAGGGATCAGATACGCAGTTCTTC. As protein: CVSSPQGSDTQFF.